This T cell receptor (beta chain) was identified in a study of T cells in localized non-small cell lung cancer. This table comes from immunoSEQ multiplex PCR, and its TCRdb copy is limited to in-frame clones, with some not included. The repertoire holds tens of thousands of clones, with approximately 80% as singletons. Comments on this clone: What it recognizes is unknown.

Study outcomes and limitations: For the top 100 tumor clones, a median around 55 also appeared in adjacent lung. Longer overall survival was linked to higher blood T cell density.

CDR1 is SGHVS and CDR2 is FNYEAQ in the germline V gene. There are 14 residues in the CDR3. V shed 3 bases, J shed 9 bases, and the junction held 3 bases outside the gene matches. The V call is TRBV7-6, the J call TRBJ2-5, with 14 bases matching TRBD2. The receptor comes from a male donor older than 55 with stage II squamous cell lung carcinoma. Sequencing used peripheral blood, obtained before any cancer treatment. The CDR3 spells CASSFETSGGAQYF. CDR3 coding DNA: TGTGCCAGCAGCTTCGAGACTAGCGGGGGGGCCCAGTACTTC.